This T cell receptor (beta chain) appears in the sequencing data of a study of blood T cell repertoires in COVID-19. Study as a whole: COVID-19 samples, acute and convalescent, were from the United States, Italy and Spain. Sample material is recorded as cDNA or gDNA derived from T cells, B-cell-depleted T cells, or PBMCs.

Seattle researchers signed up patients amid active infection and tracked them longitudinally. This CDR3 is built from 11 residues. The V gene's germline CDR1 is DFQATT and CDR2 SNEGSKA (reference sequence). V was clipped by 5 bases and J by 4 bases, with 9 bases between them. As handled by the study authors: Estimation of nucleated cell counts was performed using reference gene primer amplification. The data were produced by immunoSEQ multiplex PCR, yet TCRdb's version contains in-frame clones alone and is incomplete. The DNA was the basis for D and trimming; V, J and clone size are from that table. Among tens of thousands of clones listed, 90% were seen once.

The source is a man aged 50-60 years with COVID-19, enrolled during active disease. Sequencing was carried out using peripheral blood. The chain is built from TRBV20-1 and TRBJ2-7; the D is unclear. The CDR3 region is CSAEAEYEQYF. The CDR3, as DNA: TGCAGTGCTGAGGCGGAGTACGAGCAGTACTTC.